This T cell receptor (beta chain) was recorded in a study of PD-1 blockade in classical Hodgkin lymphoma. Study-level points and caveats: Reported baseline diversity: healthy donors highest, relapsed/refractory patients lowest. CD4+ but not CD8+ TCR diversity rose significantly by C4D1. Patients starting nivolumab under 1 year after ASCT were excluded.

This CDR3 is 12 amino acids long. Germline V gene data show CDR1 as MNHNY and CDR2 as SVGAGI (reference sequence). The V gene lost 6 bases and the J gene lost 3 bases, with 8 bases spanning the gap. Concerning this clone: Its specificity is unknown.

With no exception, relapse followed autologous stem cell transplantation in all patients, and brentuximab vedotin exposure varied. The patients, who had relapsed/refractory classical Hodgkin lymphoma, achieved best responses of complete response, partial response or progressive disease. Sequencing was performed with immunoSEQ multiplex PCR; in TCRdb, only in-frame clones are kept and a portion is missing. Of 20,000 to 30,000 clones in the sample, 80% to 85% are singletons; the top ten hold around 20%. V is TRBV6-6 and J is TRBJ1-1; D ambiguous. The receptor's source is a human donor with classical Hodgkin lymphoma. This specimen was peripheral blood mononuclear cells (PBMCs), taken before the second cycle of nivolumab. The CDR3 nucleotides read TGTGCCAGCAGCTCTACTTACACTGAAGCTTTCTTT. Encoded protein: CASSSTYTEAFF.